The 14 T cell receptor beta chains listed next were all sequenced from one sample in a study of blood T cell repertoires in COVID-19 (dated by TCRdb to about 2020). Library prep was done by the immunoSEQ multiplex PCR assay. This is the immuneACCESS table as TCRdb keeps it, with only in-frame sequences that have V and J called. A part of the clones is gone; compared with another copy, unresolved V genes explain less than half, and the rest is unexplained. The sample table lists tens of thousands of clones, about nine tenths of them with a count of one. 2% of the sample goes to the ten largest clones. The specimen was peripheral blood. These receptors were obtained from a man aged 25 to 40 with acute or convalescent COVID-19.

Only one count was recorded for this clone. The CDR3 region is CAISESIGGQGAKTIYF. In nucleotides, the CDR3 is TGTGCCATCAGTGAGTCGATTGGTGGACAGGGGGCGAAAACCATATATTTT. J is TRBJ1-3 and V is TRBV10-3; TRBD1 agrees at 11 bases. Germline CDR1 is ENHRY and CDR2 is SYGVKD. The CDR3 has 17 amino acids. Trimming took 0 bases from V and 10 from J; bases not matched to a gene: 11.

The chain links TRBV5-4 to TRBJ1-5, with D tentatively TRBD1 (5 bases). Trimming removed 0 bases at V and 9 bases at J, with 13 bases between. The CDR3 consists of 14 residues. Germline V gene lookup returns CDR1 SGHNT and CDR2 YYREEE (reference sequence). The CDR3 nucleotides are TGTGCCAGCAGCTTGGGTCCGGACATGAGGCCCCAGCATTTT. This gives the protein CASSLGPDMRPQHF. Full variable domain (remainder filled in from reference TRBV5-4 and TRBJ1-5): ETGVTQSPTHLIKTRGQQVTLRCSSQSGHNTVSWYQQALGQGPQFIFQYYREEENGRGNFPPRFSGLQFPNYSSELNVNALELDDSALYLCASSLGPDMRPQHFGDGTRLSIL.

V usage is TRBV9 and J usage is TRBJ2-3; 9 bases agree with TRBD2. V dropped 1 base and J dropped 6; count of bases not matched to a gene: 6. The CDR3 covers 15 residues. Germline CDR1 and CDR2: SGDLS and YYNGEE. Here the CDR3 reads CASSVIAGGPDTQYF. The CDR3 DNA is TGTGCCAGCAGCGTAATCGCGGGAGGGCCGGATACGCAGTATTTT. The whole variable domain, filled in from reference TRBV9 and TRBJ2-3, reads DSGVTQTPKHLITATGQRVTLRCSPRSGDLSVYWYQQSLDQGLQFLIQYYNGEERAKGNILERFSAQQFPDLHSELNLSSLELGDSALYFCASSVIAGGPDTQYFGPGTRLTVL.

This rearrangement joins TRBV3-1 (or the pseudogene TRBV3-2) to TRBJ1-2; D may be TRBD1 (5 bases). The CDR3 is 12 residues long. CDR1 is LGHDT and CDR2 is YNNKEL in the germline V gene (reference sequence). Trimming cost V 2 bases and J 7 bases, with 8 bases left between them. CDR3 sequence reads: CASSQRGSGYTF. CDR3 bases: TGTGCCAGCAGCCAACGGGGGTCTGGCTACACCTTC.

V and J are TRBV9 and TRBJ2-7; a weak D match, TRBD2 (6 bases). Trimming shortened V by 4 bases and J by 1 base, and 12 bases separated the two germline ends. This CDR3 has 14 amino acids. Germline CDR1 and CDR2: SGDLS and YYNGEE. The CDR3 loop reads CASSRGTSSYEQYV. In DNA form, the CDR3 reads TGTGCCAGCAGCCGGGGGACCTCTTCCTACGAGCAGTACGTC.

The chain combines TRBV12-3 or TRBV12-4 with TRBJ1-5; D perhaps matches TRBD1 (6 bases). Trimming took 7 bases from V and 4 from J, leaving 11 bases between them. The CDR3 covers 13 residues. CDR3 sequence: CASNMDSNQPQHF. CDR3 nucleotides: TGTGCCAGCAACATGGACAGTAATCAGCCCCAGCATTTT.

The V gene is TRBV19, the J gene TRBJ1-5; D not certain. The V end lost 6 bases, the J end lost 5 bases, and 14 bases lay between the germline ends. The CDR3 sequence is 14 residues long. Germline V gene lookup returns CDR1 LNHDA and CDR2 SQIVND (reference sequence). The CDR3 reads CASSPIGVDQPQHF. In DNA, the CDR3 is TGTGCCAGTAGCCCGATCGGAGTGGATCAGCCCCAGCATTTT. The variable domain in full, completed from reference TRBV19 and TRBJ1-5, reads DGGITQSPKYLFRKEGQNVTLSCEQNLNHDAMYWYRQDPGQGLRLIYYSQIVNDFQKGDIAEGYSVSREKKESFPLTVTSAQKNPTAFYLCASSPIGVDQPQHFGDGTRLSIL.

The V call is TRBV7-9, the J call TRBJ2-7, with 8 bases aligning to TRBD1. Germline CDR1 SEHNR, CDR2 FQNEAQ (reference sequence). The CDR3 runs to 12 residues. With V trimmed by 8 bases and J by 3 bases, 3 bases remained unmatched. CDR3 bases: TGTGCCAGCGGACAGGGTGGCTACGAGCAGTACTTC. The encoded protein is CASGQGGYEQYF.

The chain has TRBV4-1 and TRBJ1-4; D gene ambiguous. Trimming removed 1 base at V and 6 bases at J, with 18 bases between. The CDR3 is made up of 17 amino acids. Germline V gene data show CDR1 as MGHRA and CDR2 as YSYEKL. In DNA form, the CDR3 reads TGCGCCAGCAGCCAAGGTACAATAGGGAGACTGTATGAAAAACTGTTTTTT. It is translated as CASSQGTIGRLYEKLFF.

The chain recombines TRBV5-1 with TRBJ1-2; D not certain. Trimming took off 0 bases at V and 7 bases at J, with 13 bases between the two ends. The V gene's germline CDR1 is SGHRS and CDR2 YFSETQ. This CDR3 region has 14 residues. The CDR3: CASSLDPGSCGYTF. DNA of the CDR3: TGCGCCAGCAGCTTGGATCCGGGGAGCTGTGGCTACACCTTC.

The V gene is TRBV28, the J gene TRBJ1-2; 7 bases map to TRBD1. This CDR3 comprises 14 residues. The V gene end was trimmed by 2 bases and the J gene end by 4 bases; junction bases not matched to a gene: 4. Germline assignment: CDR1 MDHEN and CDR2 SYDVKM. The CDR3 DNA is TGTGCCAGCAGTTTAGACAGGGCTGCCTATGGCTACACCTTC. Residues: CASSLDRAAYGYTF.

The rearrangement links TRBV5-1 to TRBJ2-7, with TRBD1 matching 9 bases. The CDR3 has 14 amino acids. Trimming cost V 5 bases and J 7 bases; bases outside gene matches: 10. CDR1 and CDR2 (germline): SGHRS, YFSETQ. The CDR3 nucleotides are TGCGCCAGCAGACCCGGACAGGGGACGGGGGAGCAGTACTTC. It specifies CASRPGQGTGEQYF.

The rearrangement joins TRBV6-5 to TRBJ2-5, with D hard to call. V lost 6 bases and J lost 1, with 9 bases in between. Germline CDR1 reads MNHEY; CDR2 reads SVGAGI. CDR3 length equals 13 residues. In DNA, the CDR3 is TGTGCCAGCAGCGTGCAGGCCCAAGAGACCCAGTACTTC. It translates to CASSVQAQETQYF.

The rearrangement uses TRBV6-5 and TRBJ1-2, with D perhaps matching TRBD1 (5 bases). Germline V gene data show CDR1 as MNHEY and CDR2 as SVGAGI. This CDR3 region has 14 residues. Trimming pared 5 bases from V and 8 bases from J, leaving 18 bases between. The DNA for the CDR3 is TGTGCCAGCAGTCCCCGACAGATAACTATGGGCTACACCTTC. This codes for CASSPRQITMGYTF.